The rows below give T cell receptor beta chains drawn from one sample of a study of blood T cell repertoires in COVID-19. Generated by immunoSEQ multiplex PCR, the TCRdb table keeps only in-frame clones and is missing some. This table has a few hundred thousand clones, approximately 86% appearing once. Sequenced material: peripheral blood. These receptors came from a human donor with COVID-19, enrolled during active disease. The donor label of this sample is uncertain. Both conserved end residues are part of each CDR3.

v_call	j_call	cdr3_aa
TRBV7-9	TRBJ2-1	CASSFRPRLAGSYNEQFF
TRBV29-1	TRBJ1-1	CSVSQGSPNTEAFF
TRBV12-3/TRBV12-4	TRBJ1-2	CASSSDTHYGYTF
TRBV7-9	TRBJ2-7	CASSLAATGGYEQYF
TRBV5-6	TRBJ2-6	CASSTPGQGTGANVLTF
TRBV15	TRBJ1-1	CATSTVTGGSRAFF
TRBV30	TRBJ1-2	CAWSSGPRKGYTF
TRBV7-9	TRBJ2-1	CASSLRVDFQFF
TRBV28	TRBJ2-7	CASSSPGQENTYEQYF
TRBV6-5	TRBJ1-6	CASNRDRGSSPLHF
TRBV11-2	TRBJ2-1	CASSLGLGLAGEDEQFF
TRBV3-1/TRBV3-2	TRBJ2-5	CASSQDPGNQETQYF
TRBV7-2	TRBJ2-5	CASSFTRGETQYF
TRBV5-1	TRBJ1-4	CASSPGTGWIQGNEKLFF
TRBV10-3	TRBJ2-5	CASQREGQETQYF
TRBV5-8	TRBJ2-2	CASSLTVAGELFF
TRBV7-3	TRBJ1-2	CASTKDAELYGYTF
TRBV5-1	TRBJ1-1	CASSSTSQGGNTEAFF
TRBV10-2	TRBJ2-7	CASRGGGSSSYEQYF
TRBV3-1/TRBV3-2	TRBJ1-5	CASSQTVGQGYQPQHF
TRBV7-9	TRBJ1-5	CASSLAPYDSRNQPQHF
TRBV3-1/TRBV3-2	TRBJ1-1	CASSPSRGTQAFF
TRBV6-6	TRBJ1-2	CASSYSRTGDEYGYTF
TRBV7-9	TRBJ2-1	CASSYTAAARYNEQFF
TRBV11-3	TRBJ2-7	CASSPGTGGHEQYF
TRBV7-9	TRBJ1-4	CASSLDLQENEKLFF
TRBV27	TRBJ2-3	CASSSPSLWGPFTDTQYF
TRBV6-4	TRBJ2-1	CASSDELAGYNEQFF
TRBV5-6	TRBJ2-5	CASSLGSVGRGETQYF
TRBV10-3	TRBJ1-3	CAISPGADGNTIYF
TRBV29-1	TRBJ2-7	CSVEVTSSEQYF
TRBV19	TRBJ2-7	CASSMLDSYEQYF
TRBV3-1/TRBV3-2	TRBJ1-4	CASSQDTTLPRKLFF
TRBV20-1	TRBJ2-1	CSARDLNEQFF
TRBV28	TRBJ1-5	CASLQDTHQPQHF
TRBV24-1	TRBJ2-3	CATSDLVGGETDTQYF
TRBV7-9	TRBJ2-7	CASSSFLTGLDEQYF
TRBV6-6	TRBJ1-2	CASRPQGVNYGYTF
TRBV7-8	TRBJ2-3	CASSPITDTQYF
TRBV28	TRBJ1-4	CASSLWGQGNEKLFF